Below, 9 T cell receptor beta chains from the same sample are listed, as sequenced in a study of T cell repertoires in cytomegalovirus infection. TCRdb ran MiXCR on the reads and lists one entry per CDR3 protein. The data contain hundreds of thousands of distinct CDR3 sequences, 24% of them singletons. The sequencing input was CD8+ T cells from PBMCs. The receptors originated from a human donor in good health (CMV status not recorded). Some clones in this sample may be carry-over from other donors' samples.

Concerning this clonotype itself: This may be a read error: a much more frequent sequence differs by one nucleotide. The V and J genes are TRBV7-3 and TRBJ2-1, with D possibly called TRBD1 or TRBD2 (5 bases each). The CDR3 spans 14 residues. Germline values: CDR1 SGHTA, CDR2 FQGTGA. The CDR3 DNA sequence: TGTGCCTGCAGCTTAGGGACCACCTACAATGAGCAGTTCTTC. Translating it yields CACSLGTTYNEQFF.

This clonotype came up a few times. V and J are TRBV10-3 and TRBJ1-2; D gene uncertain. This CDR3 spans 13 amino acids. Germline-derived CDR1 and CDR2 are ENHRY and SYGVKD. Trimming removed 2 bases from V and 6 bases from J, with 10 bases in between. CDR3 in amino acids: CAISESLENGYTF. The DNA of the CDR3 is TGTGCCATCAGTGAGAGCCTGGAGAATGGCTACACCTTC.

The chain recombines TRBV6-5 with TRBJ1-2; D uncertain. Germline V gene data show CDR1 as MNHEY and CDR2 as SVGAGI. Trimming stripped 0 bases from V and 8 bases from J, with 7 bases between. This CDR3 comprises 12 residues. CDR3 nucleotides: TGTGCCAGCAGTTACTCTTCGGGGGGCTACACCTTC. This gives the protein CASSYSSGGYTF.

The chain links TRBV6-5 to TRBJ1-4; D is unclear. V was cut by 8 bases and J by 7 bases, with 14 bases left in between. CDR1 is MNHEY and CDR2 is SVGAGI in the germline V gene. The CDR3 consists of 13 residues. CDR3 residues: CASALNAGEKLFF. CDR3 nucleotide sequence: TGTGCCAGCGCTTTAAATGCGGGTGAAAAACTGTTTTTT.

V gene TRBV24-1 combines with J gene TRBJ2-3; D possibly corresponds to TRBD2 (5 bases). V lost 3 bases and J 6 bases, leaving 15 bases between the germline ends. The germline V gene encodes CDR1 KGHDR and CDR2 SFDVKD. CDR3 size: 15 residues. DNA for the CDR3: TGTGCCACCAGTGATACGTGGACTCCATTCGATACGCAGTATTTT. Its protein product is CATSDTWTPFDTQYF.

This clonotype has at least ten counts. This chain links TRBV6-2 or TRBV6-3 with TRBJ1-1; no reliable D call. Deletions cut 0 bases from V and 2 bases from J, with 10 bases between. The CDR3 is 15 amino acids. Germline values: CDR1 MNHEY, CDR2 SVGEGT. CDR3 sequence: CASSYSMGINTEAFF. The CDR3 coding sequence is TGTGCCAGCAGTTACTCGATGGGAATCAACACTGAAGCTTTCTTT.

This clonotype has only a few counts. The chain links TRBV28 to TRBJ2-1; D unresolved. Germline CDR1 and CDR2: MDHEN and SYDVKM. V lost 5 bases, J lost 6 bases, and 11 bases lay in between. CDR3 length: 13 amino acids. CDR3 loop: CASSPAPLNEQFF. The CDR3 DNA reads TGTGCCAGCAGTCCCGCCCCCCTCAATGAGCAGTTCTTC.

The chain is built from TRBV4-1 and TRBJ2-5; TRBD2 might be the D (7 bases). Looked up from germline, CDR1 is MGHRA and CDR2 is YSYEKL. V lost 1 base and J lost 1, with 10 bases in between. The CDR3 sequence is 15 residues long. The CDR3 coding sequence is TGCGCCAGCAGCCAAGGGGGGGGCCTCCAAGAGACCCAGTACTTC. As protein: CASSQGGGLQETQYF.

The gene calls are TRBV5-4 and TRBJ2-7, with 9 bases aligning to TRBD1. The V gene end was trimmed by 5 bases and the J gene end by 5 bases; junction bases not matched to a gene: 8. Germline V CDR1 and CDR2: SGHNT, YYREEE (reference sequence). This CDR3 spans 14 amino acids. The CDR3 DNA follows: TGTGCCAGCAGATTTCGGGACAGGGTTGACGAGCAGTACTTC. Amino acids: CASRFRDRVDEQYF. The variable domain in full, completed from reference TRBV5-4 and TRBJ2-7, reads ETGVTQSPTHLIKTRGQQVTLRCSSQSGHNTVSWYQQALGQGPQFIFQYYREEENGRGNFPPRFSGLQFPNYSSELNVNALELDDSALYLCASRFRDRVDEQYFGPGTRLTVT.